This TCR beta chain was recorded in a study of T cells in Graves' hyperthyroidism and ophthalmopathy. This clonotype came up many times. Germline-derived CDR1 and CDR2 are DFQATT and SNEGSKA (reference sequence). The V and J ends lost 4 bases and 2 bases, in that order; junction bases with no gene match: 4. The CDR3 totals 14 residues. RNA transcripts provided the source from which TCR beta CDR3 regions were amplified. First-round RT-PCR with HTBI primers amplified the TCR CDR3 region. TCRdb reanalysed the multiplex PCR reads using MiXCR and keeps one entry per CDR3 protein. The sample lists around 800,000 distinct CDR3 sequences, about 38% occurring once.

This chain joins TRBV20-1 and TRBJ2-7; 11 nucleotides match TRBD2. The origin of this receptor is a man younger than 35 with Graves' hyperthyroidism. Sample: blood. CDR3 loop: CSATLAGGPYEQYF. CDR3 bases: TGCAGTGCTACCCTAGCGGGAGGCCCCTACGAGCAGTACTTC.